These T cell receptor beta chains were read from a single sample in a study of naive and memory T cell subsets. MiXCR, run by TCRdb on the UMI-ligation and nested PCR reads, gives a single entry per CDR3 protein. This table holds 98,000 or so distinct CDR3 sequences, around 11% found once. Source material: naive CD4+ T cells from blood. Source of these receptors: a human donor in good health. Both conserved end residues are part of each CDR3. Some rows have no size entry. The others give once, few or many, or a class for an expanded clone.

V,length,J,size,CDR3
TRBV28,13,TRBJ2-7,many,CATNDRQPYEQYF
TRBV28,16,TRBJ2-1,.,CASSSTSGGSLNEQFF
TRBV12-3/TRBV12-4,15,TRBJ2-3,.,CASLTSGGIADTQYF
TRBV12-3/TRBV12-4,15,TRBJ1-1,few,CASKVGTGRGNEAFF
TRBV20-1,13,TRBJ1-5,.,CSARGWGNQPQHF
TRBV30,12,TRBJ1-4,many,CAWRRDAEKLFF
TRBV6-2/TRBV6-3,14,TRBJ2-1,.,CASSYRGSYNEQFF
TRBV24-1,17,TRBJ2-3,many,CATSDQLAGLSTDTQYF
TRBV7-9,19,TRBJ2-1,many,CASSLLVGTSGASYNEQFF
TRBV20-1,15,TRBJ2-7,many,CSASQTQGLHYEQYF
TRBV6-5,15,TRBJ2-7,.,CASSYGGLAVYEQYF
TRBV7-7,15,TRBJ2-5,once,CASSRNRGLWETQYF
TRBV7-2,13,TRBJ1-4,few,CASSRATNEKLFF
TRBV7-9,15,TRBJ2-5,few,CASSPGRVYQETQYF
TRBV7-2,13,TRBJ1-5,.,CASSLSQNQPQHF
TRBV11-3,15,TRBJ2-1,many,CASAWRLAGNNEQFF
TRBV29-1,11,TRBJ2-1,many,CSVAPWGEQFF
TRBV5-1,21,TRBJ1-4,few,CASSLGRGGSTHLTTNEKLFF
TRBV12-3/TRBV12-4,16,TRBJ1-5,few,CASSLARRGTNQPQHF
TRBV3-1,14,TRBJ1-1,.,CASSQGTLNTEAFF
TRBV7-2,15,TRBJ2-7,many,CASSSLDFSAYEQYF
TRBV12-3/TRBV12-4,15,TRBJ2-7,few,CASSPRALGGSEQYF